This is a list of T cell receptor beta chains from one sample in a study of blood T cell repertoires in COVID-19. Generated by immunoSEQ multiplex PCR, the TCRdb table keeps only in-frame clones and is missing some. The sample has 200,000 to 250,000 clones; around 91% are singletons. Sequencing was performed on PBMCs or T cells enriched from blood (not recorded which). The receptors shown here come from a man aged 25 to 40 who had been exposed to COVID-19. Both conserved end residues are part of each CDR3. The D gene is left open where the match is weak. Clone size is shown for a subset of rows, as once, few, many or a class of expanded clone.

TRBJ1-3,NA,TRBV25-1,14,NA,TGTGCCAGCAGTGATGGGGGCGGCGGAAACACCATATATTTT,CASSDGGGGNTIYF
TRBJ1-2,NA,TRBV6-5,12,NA,TGTGCCAGCAGTTTCGGAGGGAAGGGCTACACCTTC,CASSFGGKGYTF
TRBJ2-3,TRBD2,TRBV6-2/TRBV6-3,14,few,TGTGCCAGCAGTTACAGGGAGGGGCCAGATACGCAGTATTTT,CASSYREGPDTQYF
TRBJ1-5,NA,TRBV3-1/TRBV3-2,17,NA,TGTGCCATCGTAACCGCCTCCCGACAGTATAGCAATCAGCCCCAGCATTTT,CAIVTASRQYSNQPQHF
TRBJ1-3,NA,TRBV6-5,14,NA,TGTGCCAGCCCTGCGGACAGCTCTGGAAACACCATATATTTT,CASPADSSGNTIYF
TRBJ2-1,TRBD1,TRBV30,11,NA,TGTGCCTGGAAGAACAGGGGTGAGCAGTTCTTC,CAWKNRGEQFF
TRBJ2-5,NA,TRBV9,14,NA,TGTGCCAGCAGCGTGGGGGGGCTGGGGGAGACCCAGTACTTC,CASSVGGLGETQYF
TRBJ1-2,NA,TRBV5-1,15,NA,TGCGCCAGCAGCTTGTTGCAGGGCGATACTTATGGCTACACCTTC,CASSLLQGDTYGYTF
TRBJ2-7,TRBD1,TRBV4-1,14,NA,TGCGCCAGCAGACCGGGACAGGGGGCCTACGAGCAGTACTTC,CASRPGQGAYEQYF
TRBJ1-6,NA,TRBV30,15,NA,TGTGCCTGGAGTCCAGGACAGTTCGGAAATTCACCCCTCCACTTT,CAWSPGQFGNSPLHF
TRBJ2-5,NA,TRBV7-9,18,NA,TGTGCCAGCAGCTGGCAGGGGGGCCTCGTCTTAATTCAAGAGACCCAGTACTTC,CASSWQGGLVLIQETQYF
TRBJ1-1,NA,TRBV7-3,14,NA,TGTGCCAGCAGCTTAAACTCGGTGGTCGCTGAAGCTTTCTTT,CASSLNSVVAEAFF
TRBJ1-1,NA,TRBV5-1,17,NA,TGCGCCAGCAGCCAAGATCCGACAGGTTCCATGAACACTGAAGCTTTCTTT,CASSQDPTGSMNTEAFF
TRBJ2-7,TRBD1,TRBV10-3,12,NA,TGTGCATACCGGGACAGCTCCTACGAGCAGTACTTC,CAYRDSSYEQYF
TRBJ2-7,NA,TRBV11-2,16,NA,TGTGCCAGCACCGTCTCCGACCGGGACATCTCCTACGAGCAGTACTTC,CASTVSDRDISYEQYF
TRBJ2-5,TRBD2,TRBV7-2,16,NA,TGTGCCAGCAGCTTAGCTAGCGGGGGTGTTCAAGAGACCCAGTACTTC,CASSLASGGVQETQYF
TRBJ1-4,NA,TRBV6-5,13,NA,TGTGCCAGCATGAGGGCGGTTAATGAAAAACTGTTTTTT,CASMRAVNEKLFF
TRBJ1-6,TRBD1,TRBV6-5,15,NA,TGTGCCAGCAGTTACGGACAGGGTGGAGGTTCACCCCTCCACTTT,CASSYGQGGGSPLHF
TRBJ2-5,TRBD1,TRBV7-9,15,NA,TGTGCCAGCAGGTCTCGGGACAGGAGTAAAGAGACCCAGTACTTC,CASRSRDRSKETQYF
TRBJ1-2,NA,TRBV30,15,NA,TGTGCCTGGAGTACTCCCGGACAGTTATGGGATGGCTACACCTTC,CAWSTPGQLWDGYTF
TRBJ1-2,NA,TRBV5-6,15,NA,TGTGCCAGCAGCTCCAGAGGCAGCGTAAACTATGGCTACACCTTC,CASSSRGSVNYGYTF
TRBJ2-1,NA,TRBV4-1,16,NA,TGCGCCAGCAGCCAACCCGGGACCCGGGGGACTAATGAGCAGTTCTTC,CASSQPGTRGTNEQFF
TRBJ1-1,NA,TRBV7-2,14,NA,TGTGCCAGCACCCTTCATTCAGTGAACACTGAAGCTTTCTTT,CASTLHSVNTEAFF
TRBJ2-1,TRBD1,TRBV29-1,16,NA,TGCAGCTTCTCCCTCTACCGGGACAGGGGCTACAATGAGCAGTTCTTC,CSFSLYRDRGYNEQFF
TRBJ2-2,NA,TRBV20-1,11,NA,TGCAGTGCTAGCTCGGGAGGGGAGCTGTTTTTT,CSASSGGELFF